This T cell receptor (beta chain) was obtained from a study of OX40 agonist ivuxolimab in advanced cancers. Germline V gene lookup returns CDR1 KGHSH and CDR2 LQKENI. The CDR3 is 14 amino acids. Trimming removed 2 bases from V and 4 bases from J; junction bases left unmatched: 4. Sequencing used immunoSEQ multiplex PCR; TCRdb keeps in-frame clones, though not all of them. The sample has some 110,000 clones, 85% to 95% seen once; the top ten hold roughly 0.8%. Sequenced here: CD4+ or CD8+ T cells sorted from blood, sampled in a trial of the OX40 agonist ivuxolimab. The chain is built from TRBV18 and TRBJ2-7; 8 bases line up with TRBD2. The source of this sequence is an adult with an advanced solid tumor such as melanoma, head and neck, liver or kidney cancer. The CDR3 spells CASSPTGGGYEQYF. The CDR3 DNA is TGTGCCAGCTCACCAACGGGAGGGGGGTACGAGCAGTACTTC. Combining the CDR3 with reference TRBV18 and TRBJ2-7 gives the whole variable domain NAGVMQNPRHLVRRRGQEARLRCSPMKGHSHVYWYRQLPEEGLKFMVYLQKENIIDESGMPKERFSAEFPKEGPSILRIQQVVRGDSAAYFCASSPTGGGYEQYFGPGTRLTVT.